The 20 T cell receptor beta chains in this list originate from one sample, sequenced in a study of cytomegalovirus exposure and HLA in healthy donors. The PCR ran on 60 Vbeta and 13 Jbeta primers. Repertoires were generated with immunoSEQ multiplex PCR, while TCRdb's copy carries only in-frame clones and drops some. In the table there are about 180,000 clones, approximately 88% of which are singletons. Sequencing was done on a sample of PBMCs. The source of these receptors is a boy between 2 and 10 years old in good health and CMV-seronegative.

J is TRBJ2-2 and V is TRBV7-2; TRBD2 agrees at 11 bases. Germline CDR1 SGHTA, CDR2 FQGNSA. Trimming at V came to 1 base and at J to 8 bases, leaving 0 bases not matched to a gene. The CDR3 length is 14 residues. CDR3 sequence: CASSLVAGGGELFF. CDR3 bases: TGTGCCAGCAGCTTAGTAGCGGGAGGGGGGGAGCTGTTTTTT.

J is TRBJ2-2 and V is TRBV2; TRBD2 agrees at 11 bases. The CDR3 consists of 15 residues. Germline V gene data show CDR1 as SNHLY and CDR2 as FYNNEI. The junction had 4 bases not matched to a gene; V was cut back by 7 bases and J by 3 bases. As DNA, the CDR3 is TGTGCCAGCATGCTAGCGGGAGGCTACACCGGGGAGCTGTTTTTT. Protein: CASMLAGGYTGELFF.

The V and J genes are TRBV28 and TRBJ2-5; 7 positions match TRBD1. V lost 5 bases to trimming and J lost 5 bases; unmatched junction nucleotides: 14. Germline values: CDR1 MDHEN, CDR2 SYDVKM. This CDR3 spans 16 amino acids. The CDR3: CASSGGDRVTEETQYF. The CDR3 DNA sequence: TGTGCCAGCAGTGGGGGCGACAGGGTTACGGAGGAGACCCAGTACTTC.

The chain has TRBV4-1 and TRBJ2-2; TRBD2 matches at 8 bases. Per the germline V gene, CDR1 is MGHRA and CDR2 is YSYEKL. This CDR3 is built from 17 residues. After removal of 1 base from V and 7 bases from J, the junction contained 11 bases not matched to a gene. CDR3 protein: CASSQGITSGGGGELFF. CDR3 sequence (DNA): TGCGCCAGCAGCCAAGGAATCACTAGCGGAGGGGGCGGGGAGCTGTTTTTT.

The V call is TRBV5-6, the J call TRBJ2-5; TRBD2 agrees at 7 bases. This CDR3 has 14 amino acids. The V segment lost 3 bases and the J segment 5 bases; nucleotides outside the gene matches: 7. Germline V gene lookup returns CDR1 SGHDT and CDR2 YYEEEE. CDR3 in amino acids: CASSWRTRGETQYF. CDR3 sequence (DNA): TGTGCCAGCAGCTGGCGGACTAGGGGTGAGACCCAGTACTTC.

The chain recombines TRBV7-2 with TRBJ1-2, with D possibly being TRBD1 (5 bases). Germline V gives CDR1 SGHTA, CDR2 FQGNSA. This CDR3 region has 14 residues. V gave up 5 bases and J gave up 4 bases, with 14 bases separating them. CDR3 sequence reads: CASSDRQTIYGYTF. The CDR3 DNA reads as TGTGCCAGCAGCGACCGACAGACGATCTATGGCTACACCTTC.

This chain uses TRBV4-1 with TRBJ2-4; 11 bases fit TRBD2. The CDR3 contains 17 residues. V lost 4 bases, J lost 2 bases, and 7 bases stayed unmatched. Germline V lookup: CDR1 MGHRA, CDR2 YSYEKL. The CDR3 spells CASSPLLAGGSKNIQYF. The CDR3 nucleotides read TGCGCCAGCAGCCCACTCCTAGCGGGAGGATCCAAAAACATTCAGTACTTC.

This rearrangement joins TRBV28 to TRBJ2-6; tentatively, D is TRBD1 (5 bases). V was clipped by 5 bases and J by 0 bases, with 8 bases between them. The CDR3 is made up of 15 amino acids. CDR1 and CDR2 from the germline V gene are MDHEN and SYDVKM. In nucleotides, the CDR3 is TGTGCCAGCAGTACTACAGGCTCTGGGGCCAACGTCCTGACTTTC. Translation gives CASSTTGSGANVLTF. The full variable domain, in which reference TRBV28 and TRBJ2-6 provide the parts outside the CDR3, is DVKVTQSSRYLVKRTGEKVFLECVQDMDHENMFWYRQDPGLGLRLIYFSYDVKMKEKGDIPEGYSVSREKKERFSLILESASTNQTSMYLCASSTTGSGANVLTFGAGSRLTVL.

The V gene is TRBV10-1, the J gene TRBJ2-1; 15 bases align to TRBD2. The CDR3 length is 16 residues. V shed 6 bases, J shed 3 bases, and the junction held 3 bases outside the gene matches. Germline loops: CDR1 WNHNN, CDR2 SYGVQD (reference sequence). The CDR3 region is CASSKGLAGGYNEQFF. CDR3 DNA: TGCGCCAGCAGCAAGGGACTAGCGGGGGGCTACAATGAGCAGTTCTTC.

This chain joins TRBV6-1 and TRBJ1-5; D not resolved. V was clipped by 1 base and J by 5 bases, with 12 bases between them. The CDR3 is made up of 15 amino acids. Germline V gene lookup returns CDR1 MNHNS and CDR2 SASEGT. The CDR3 DNA reads as TGTGCCAGCAGTGAAGGGTCAGACAATGATCAGCCCCAGCATTTT. Residues: CASSEGSDNDQPQHF.

This sequence joins TRBV5-1 and TRBJ2-1, with D possibly matching TRBD2 (6 bases). The CDR3 runs to 15 residues. The germline V and J ends were trimmed by 3 bases and 7 bases, with 17 bases remaining between them. CDR1 is SGHRS and CDR2 is YFSETQ in the germline V gene. As DNA, the CDR3 is TGCGCCAGCAGCTCTACCAGACTAGGAAAGAATGAGCAGTTCTTC. The encoded protein is CASSSTRLGKNEQFF.

The chain has TRBV29-1 and TRBJ1-2; D call uncertain. The CDR3 is 12 amino acids. Germline loops: CDR1 SQVTM, CDR2 ANQGSEA. Trimming left V 6 bases short and J 0 bases short, with 8 bases between. The CDR3 sequence is CSVETSNYGYTF. The CDR3 DNA sequence: TGCAGCGTGGAGACTTCTAACTATGGCTACACCTTC. The whole variable domain, filled in from reference TRBV29-1 and TRBJ1-2, reads SAVISQKPSRDICQRGTSLTIQCQVDSQVTMMFWYRQQPGQSLTLIATANQGSEATYESGFVIDKFPISRPNLTFSTLTVSNMSPEDSSIYLCSVETSNYGYTFGSGTRLTVV.

The chain employs TRBV20-1 and TRBJ2-1; D possibly corresponds to TRBD2 (5 bases). V dropped 2 bases and J dropped 6 bases, with 5 bases sitting between them. Germline lookup yields CDR1 DFQATT and CDR2 SNEGSKA (reference sequence). The CDR3 consists of 11 residues. The CDR3 spells CSARRGNEQFF. CDR3 bases: TGCAGTGCTAGACGGGGCAATGAGCAGTTCTTC.

This clone was detected only once. CDR3 in amino acids: CASSEDSGSENEQFF. CDR3 in DNA: TGTGCCAGCAGTGAGGATAGCGGGAGTGAAAATGAGCAGTTCTTC. The chain employs TRBV2 and TRBJ2-1; 9 bases are shared with TRBD2. The length of the CDR3 is 15 residues. In germline, CDR1 is SNHLY, CDR2 FYNNEI. V dropped 3 bases and J dropped 7; count of bases not matched to a gene: 7.

J is TRBJ1-1 and V is TRBV9; D is undetermined. CDR3 length equals 13 residues. Germline lookup yields CDR1 SGDLS and CDR2 YYNGEE. V lost 5 bases to trimming and J lost 6 bases, with 14 bases between them. The CDR3 here is CASRERAKAEAFF. The CDR3 DNA reads as TGTGCCAGCAGAGAGAGGGCCAAGGCTGAAGCTTTCTTT.

V gene TRBV14 combines with J gene TRBJ1-2, with no clear D. Trimming removed 8 bases from V and 5 bases from J, with 9 bases in between. Germline CDR1 and CDR2: SGHDN and FVKESK. The CDR3 has 11 amino acids. CDR3 region: CASGREYGYTF. CDR3 nucleotides: TGTGCCAGCGGGCGAGAATATGGCTACACCTTC.

Points on this clone: The junction and the germline gene differ at one end; a read error may be behind it. The rearrangement uses TRBV18 and TRBJ2-7; TRBD2 matches at 12 bases. The CDR3 has 15 amino acids. In germline, CDR1 is KGHSH, CDR2 LQKENI. CDR3 residues: CASSPLAGGPYEQYF. In DNA form, the CDR3 reads TGTGCCAGCTCCCCACTAGCGGGAGGTCCCTACGAGCAGTACTTC.

V usage is TRBV28 and J usage is TRBJ1-5; weak D call: TRBD1 (6 bases). CDR3 size: 14 residues. CDR1 is MDHEN and CDR2 is SYDVKM in the germline V gene. Trimming shortened V by 3 bases and J by 6 bases, and 12 bases separated the two germline ends. The CDR3 nucleotides read TGTGCCAGCAGTTTCGGGGGGGGCAGTCAGCCCCAGCATTTT. This gives the protein CASSFGGGSQPQHF.

The chain has TRBV28 and TRBJ2-3, with D perhaps TRBD2 (6 bases). This CDR3 spans 13 amino acids. In germline, CDR1 is MDHEN, CDR2 SYDVKM. With 3 bases removed from V and 5 bases from J, the gap between germline ends came to 9 bases. CDR3 loop: CASSFLGGDTQYF. CDR3 in DNA: TGTGCCAGCAGTTTCTTGGGGGGAGATACGCAGTATTTT.

The chain couples TRBV15 to TRBJ2-5; D possibly corresponds to TRBD1 (5 bases). Germline CDR1 and CDR2: LNHNV and YYDKDF (reference sequence). The CDR3 spans 16 residues. V lost 4 bases and J 5 bases, leaving 20 bases between the germline ends. The CDR3 sequence: CATSTRQMGPRETQYF. The CDR3 region has the DNA TGTGCCACCAGCACCCGACAGATGGGGCCACGGGAGACCCAGTACTTC.